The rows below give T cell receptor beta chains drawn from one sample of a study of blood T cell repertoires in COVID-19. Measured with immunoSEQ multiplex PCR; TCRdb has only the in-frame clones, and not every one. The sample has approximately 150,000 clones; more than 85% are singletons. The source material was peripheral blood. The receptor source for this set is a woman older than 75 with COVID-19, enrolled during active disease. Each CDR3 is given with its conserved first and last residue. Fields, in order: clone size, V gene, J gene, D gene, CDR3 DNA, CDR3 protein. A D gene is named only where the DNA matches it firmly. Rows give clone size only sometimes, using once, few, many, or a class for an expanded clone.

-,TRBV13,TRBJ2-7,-,TGTGCCAGCAGCCCTAAAATCAGCGGGCGTAACTACGAGCAGTACTTC,CASSPKISGRNYEQYF
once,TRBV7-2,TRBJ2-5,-,TGTGCCAGCAGCTTAGGTGACAGCCGGAAGACCCAGTACTTC,CASSLGDSRKTQYF
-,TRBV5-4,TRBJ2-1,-,TGTGCCAGCAGCTTAGGATCGGGGAATGAGCAGTTCTTC,CASSLGSGNEQFF
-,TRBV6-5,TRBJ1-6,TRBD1,TGTGCCAGCAGACCCCCGGGACAGGGTTCACCCCTCCACTTT,CASRPPGQGSPLHF
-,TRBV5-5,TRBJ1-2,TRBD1,TGTGCCAGCAGCCAGGGGGTCGGTGATGGCTACACCTTC,CASSQGVGDGYTF
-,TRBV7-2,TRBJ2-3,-,TGTGCCAGCAGCCCTACTTCATTTCTAAATACGCAGTATTTT,CASSPTSFLNTQYF
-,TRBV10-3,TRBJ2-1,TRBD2,TGTGCCATCGGAAGGCGGGAGGCGAATGAGCAGTTCTTC,CAIGRREANEQFF
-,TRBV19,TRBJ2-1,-,TGTGCCAGTAGTTCCGGGAGCTTGTACAATGAGCAGTTCTTC,CASSSGSLYNEQFF
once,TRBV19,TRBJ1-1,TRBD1,TGTGCCAGTAGTATGGGACAGGCCCCAGCTTTCTTT,CASSMGQAPAFF
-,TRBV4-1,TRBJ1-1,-,TGCGCCAGCAGCCATTGGGCGAAGAACACTGAAGCTTTCTTT,CASSHWAKNTEAFF
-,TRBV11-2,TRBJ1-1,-,TGTGCCAGCAGCTTTCAGGGGAGGAACACTGAAGCTTTCTTT,CASSFQGRNTEAFF
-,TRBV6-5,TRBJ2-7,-,TGTGCCAGCAGTTACTCGCCACCCCCGATTACGGACGAGCAGTACTTC,CASSYSPPPITDEQYF
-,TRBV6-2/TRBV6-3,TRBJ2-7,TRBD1,TGTGCCAGCAGTTTAGGACAGGTAACTAGCGAGCAGTACTTC,CASSLGQVTSEQYF
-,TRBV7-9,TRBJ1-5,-,TGTGCCAGCAGCTTAGGGGACATTAGCCCGCCCCAGCATTTT,CASSLGDISPPQHF
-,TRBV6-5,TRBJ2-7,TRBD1,TGTGCCAGCAGAACCGGGACAGGGGGCTACGAGCAGTACTTC,CASRTGTGGYEQYF
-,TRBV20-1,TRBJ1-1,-,TGCAGTGCTAGTAACCAGGGTTTCATGAACACTGAAGCTTTCTTT,CSASNQGFMNTEAFF
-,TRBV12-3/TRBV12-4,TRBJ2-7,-,TGTGCCAGCAGCCCCGGACTCTCCTACGAGCAGTACTTC,CASSPGLSYEQYF
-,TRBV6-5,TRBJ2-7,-,TGTGCCAGCAGTCGACAGGTCCGCTCTCCCTACGAGCAGTACTTC,CASSRQVRSPYEQYF
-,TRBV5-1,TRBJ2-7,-,TGCGCCAGCAGCTTGGGTACCGCTAAGTACTACGAGCAGTACTTC,CASSLGTAKYYEQYF
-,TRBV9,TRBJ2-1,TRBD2,TGTGCCAGCAGCGATGGGGGACTAGCCAATGAGCAGTTCTTC,CASSDGGLANEQFF
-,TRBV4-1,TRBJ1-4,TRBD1,TGCGCCAGCAGCCTTGGACAGGAGAATGAAAAACTGTTTTTT,CASSLGQENEKLFF
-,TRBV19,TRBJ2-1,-,TGTGCCAGTAGGGTTAGCGATTACAATGAGCAGTTCTTC,CASRVSDYNEQFF
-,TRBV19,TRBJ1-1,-,TGTGCCAGTAGTTATCTAGGGAGCACTGAAGCTTTCTTT,CASSYLGSTEAFF
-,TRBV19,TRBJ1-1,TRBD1,TGTGCCAGTAGCACGACAGGGGTTAACACTGAAGCTTTCTTT,CASSTTGVNTEAFF
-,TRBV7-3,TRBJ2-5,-,TGTGCCAGCAGCTTATCCGGGTGGGAGACCCAGTACTTC,CASSLSGWETQYF